This record covers a single T cell receptor beta chain. The target of this receptor is not known. No quality values exist for individual bases; no much larger clone is one base distant. The data derive from a study of CD4+ T cells in melanoma (dated by TCRdb to between 2022 and 2023). About the investigation overall: Neoantigen-specific CD4+ T cells in human melanoma were what the study investigated. Beyond this particular receptor, the publication reports: Neoantigen-specific CD4+ T cells in melanoma were reported to show diverse differentiation states. The report described a correlation between neoantigen-specific CD4+ T cells and the function of CD8+ T cells, macrophages and B cells.

Patients with melanoma were used as donors. Library generation was performed with the immunoSEQ multiplex PCR assay. Imported from immuneACCESS, the table was reduced by TCRdb to in-frame sequences with V and J called. These copies leave out some clones; in studies compared against another copy, an unresolved V gene accounts for under half, and the cause of the remainder is not known. For this sample there are more than 4,500 clones; approximately 72% appear just once. Together, the top ten hold around 25% of the sample. The germline V gene (reference sequence) sets CDR1 to SGHKS and CDR2 to YYEKEE. V and J lose 0 bases and 0 bases, and a span of 8 bases separates them. There are 15 amino acids in the CDR3, from cysteine to phenylalanine inclusive. Only CDR3 DNA is held: 45 bases, read in frame from base 1.

The rearrangement joined TRBV5-5 to TRBJ2-3; no D gene call is confident. The sample taken for sequencing was cells from a culture (not recorded whether cultured in vitro). The sequence derives from a human donor with melanoma. Read as DNA, the sequence is TGTGCCAGCAGCTTGGGGCAACTTAGCACAGATACGCAGTATTTT. Translated, it reads CASSLGQLSTDTQYF.